This TCR beta chain was identified in a study of cytomegalovirus exposure and HLA in healthy donors. Use of 60 Vbeta and 13 Jbeta primers characterized the PCR. TCRdb's table, derived via immunoSEQ multiplex PCR, lists solely in-frame clones and lacks some. The sample includes under 150,000 clones, roughly 75% of them seen just once. The CDR3 loop spans 12 amino acids. In germline, CDR1 is MNHEY, CDR2 SVGAGI. V shed 6 bases and J shed 8 bases, with 12 bases lying between them. V gene TRBV6-5 combines with J gene TRBJ2-3, with D maybe TRBD2 (5 bases). This TCR was recovered from a man aged 40-55 years in good health and CMV-seropositive. Sequencing used PBMCs. The CDR3 sequence is CASSPYAGTQYF. DNA for the CDR3: TGTGCCAGCAGCCCCTACGCGGGTACGCAGTATTTT.